This TCR beta chain came from a study of blood T cell repertoires in COVID-19. Trimming removed 3 bases from V and 2 bases from J, with 7 bases in between. The CDR3 contains 13 residues. Germline assignment: CDR1 MDHEN and CDR2 SYDVKM. Here immunoSEQ multiplex PCR was the method, and the copy in TCRdb shows in-frame clones only, minus some. The data contain 310,000 or so clones, 90% to 95% of them seen just once; the ten biggest clones take up roughly 2.3%. This clonotype originated in a woman aged 30 to 39 with COVID-19, enrolled during active disease. Material for sequencing was peripheral blood. The rearrangement joins TRBV28 to TRBJ1-2; D not resolved. CDR3 sequence (DNA): TGTGCCAGCAGTTTTACAGTAAACTATGGCTACACCTTC. Translated: CASSFTVNYGYTF.